Below are 28 T cell receptor beta chains sequenced from a single sample in a study of monozygotic twins with inflammatory bowel disease. TCRdb reprocessed the 5' RACE reads and stores each CDR3 protein as one record, lacking DNA. Its listing shows over 110,000 distinct CDR3 sequences. Sequencing was carried out using blood. Receptors were obtained from a human donor with ulcerative colitis or Crohn's disease, or a healthy co-twin of an affected twin (not recorded which).

The rearrangement links TRBV7-9 to TRBJ2-7; the TRBD1 assignment by TCRdb is unverifiable without DNA. The CDR3 loop spans 16 amino acids. From germline, CDR1 is SEHNR and CDR2 FQNEAQ (reference sequence). CDR3: CASSLVLGVLSYEQYF. Variable domain in full (rest from reference TRBV7-9 and TRBJ2-7): DTGVSQNPRHKITKRGQNVTFRCDPISEHNRLYWYRQTLGQGPEFLTYFQNEAQLEKSRLLSDRFSAERPKGSFSTLEIQRTEQGDSAMYLCASSLVLGVLSYEQYFGPGTRLTVT.

The chain links TRBV12-5 to TRBJ2-1. The CDR3 sequence is 14 residues long. The V gene's germline CDR1 is LGHNT and CDR2 FRNRAP. The CDR3 is CASGLDSSYNEQFF.

This chain joins TRBV7-3 and TRBJ2-2; no DNA is available, so the TRBD1 call from TCRdb remains unchecked. The CDR3 runs to 16 residues. Germline V gene lookup returns CDR1 SGHTA and CDR2 FQGTGA. CDR3 sequence: CASSLRADRGSGELFF. The full variable domain, in which reference TRBV7-3 and TRBJ2-2 provide the parts outside the CDR3, is GAGVSQTPSNKVTEKGKYVELRCDPISGHTALYWYRQSLGQGPEFLIYFQGTGAADDSGLPNDRFFAVRPEGSVSTLKIQRTERGDSAVYLCASSLRADRGSGELFFGEGSRLTVL.

V is TRBV20-1 and J is TRBJ2-2; the TCRdb call, TRBD1, lacks DNA for checking. The CDR3 length is 15 residues. Germline V lookup: CDR1 DFQATT, CDR2 SNEGSKA (reference sequence). The CDR3 reads CSAPKTGRGTGELFF.

The chain joins TRBV6-5 to TRBJ2-5; with no DNA, the TCRdb D assignment of TRBD2 cannot be verified. The CDR3 spans 15 residues. The germline V gene encodes CDR1 MNHEY and CDR2 SVGAGI. Here the CDR3 reads CASSWGLASLETQYF.

This chain joins TRBV27 and TRBJ2-3; the D call of TRBD1 rests on TCRdb alone, since no DNA is present to check it. The CDR3 runs to 18 residues. Germline CDR1 and CDR2: MNHEY and SMNVEV (reference sequence). CDR3 protein: CASSLHSPVGGNTDTQYF.

The rearrangement uses TRBV5-1 and TRBJ2-3; TCRdb lists TRBD2, though no DNA is available to test this call. Germline values: CDR1 SGHRS, CDR2 YFSETQ. The CDR3 contains 16 residues. The CDR3 is CASSGGTATSTDTQYF.

The chain links TRBV30 to TRBJ2-2. The CDR3 has 13 amino acids. CDR1 and CDR2 (germline): GTSNPN, SVGIG (reference sequence). The CDR3 loop reads CAWSVLVTGELFF.

This chain uses TRBV7-8 with TRBJ2-7; TCRdb outputs TRBD1, but without DNA this stays unchecked. Germline lookup yields CDR1 SGHVS and CDR2 FQNEAQ. CDR3 length equals 14 residues. CDR3 protein: CASSPGLGSYEQYF.

The rearrangement links TRBV6-6 to TRBJ2-3; TCRdb's D gene call, TRBD1, goes unchecked for lack of DNA. This CDR3 is built from 14 residues. Germline-derived CDR1 and CDR2 are MNHNY and SVGAGI (reference sequence). This chain's CDR3 is CASSYSPGTDTQYF.

The rearrangement links TRBV20-1 to TRBJ1-2. Germline CDR1 DFQATT, CDR2 SNEGSKA (reference sequence). The CDR3 runs to 16 residues. The CDR3 sequence is CSARDLWQETYYGYTF.

The genes are TRBV7-2 and TRBJ1-2. The germline V gene encodes CDR1 SGHTA and CDR2 FQGNSA. There are 16 residues in the CDR3. CDR3 region: CASSVSANNVLGGYTF.

The V and J genes are TRBV20-1 and TRBJ2-1; TCRdb gives TRBD1 as the D gene, but with no DNA this cannot be confirmed. This CDR3 region has 15 residues. Per the germline V gene, CDR1 is DFQATT and CDR2 is SNEGSKA (reference sequence). The CDR3 region is CSASEPRGHYNEQFF.

The chain links TRBV11-2 to TRBJ1-2. CDR3 length equals 14 residues. Germline CDR1 SGHAT, CDR2 FQNNGV. The CDR3 protein is CASSLDSGAHGYTF.

This sequence joins TRBV3-1 and TRBJ2-7. Germline V CDR1 and CDR2: LGHDT, YNNKEL (reference sequence). The CDR3 has 16 amino acids. This CDR3 reads CASSHLWAGKSYEQYF.

V and J are TRBV7-2 and TRBJ2-7; TCRdb's D call of TRBD1 is untestable without DNA. Germline-derived CDR1 and CDR2 are SGHTA and FQGNSA. The CDR3 is made up of 15 amino acids. CDR3 protein: CASSLEGGGAYEQYF.

V usage is TRBV27 and J usage is TRBJ1-6. The CDR3 length is 14 residues. Germline CDR1 MNHEY, CDR2 SMNVEV (reference sequence). The CDR3 spells CASSLQAHLLPLHF.

The J gene is TRBJ1-2, the V gene TRBV18; absent DNA, TCRdb's TRBD1 call cannot be checked. CDR3 length: 15 residues. From germline, CDR1 is KGHSH and CDR2 LQKENI. CDR3 sequence: CASSPEGHLSYGYTF.

The rearrangement links TRBV20-1 to TRBJ2-5; TCRdb's D gene call, TRBD2, goes unchecked for lack of DNA. The CDR3 is made up of 13 amino acids. Germline assignment: CDR1 DFQATT and CDR2 SNEGSKA (reference sequence). The CDR3 loop reads CSANRGSPETQYF.

V is TRBV12-3 or TRBV12-4 and J is TRBJ2-7; no DNA is available, so the TRBD2 call from TCRdb remains unchecked. The CDR3 is made up of 14 amino acids. CDR3: CASSRAGSSYEQYF.

V usage is TRBV5-1 and J usage is TRBJ2-3; as DNA is missing, the TRBD2 call by TCRdb cannot be tested. The CDR3 contains 15 residues. Germline values: CDR1 SGHRS, CDR2 YFSETQ. The CDR3 loop reads CASSLSGTSVDTQYF.

The chain links TRBV11-2 to TRBJ1-4. From germline, CDR1 is SGHAT and CDR2 FQNNGV. This CDR3 has 15 residues. CDR3 amino acids: CASSALTAGNEKLFF.

The gene calls are TRBV30 and TRBJ2-7; lacking DNA, the TRBD1 call made by TCRdb goes unchecked. CDR1 is GTSNPN, CDR2 SVGIG, per germline (reference sequence). There are 14 residues in the CDR3. This CDR3 is CAWSPGTGDYEQYF.

The chain couples TRBV5-1 to TRBJ1-1; TCRdb selects TRBD1, and the lack of DNA leaves this call unchecked. Germline V gene lookup returns CDR1 SGHRS and CDR2 YFSETQ. This CDR3 region has 14 residues. CDR3: CASSWLGQGTEAFF.

This chain connects TRBV4-3 to TRBJ2-1; TCRdb reports TRBD1, a call that lacks DNA to check it against. Germline V gene data show CDR1 as LGHNA and CDR2 as YSLEER. The CDR3 covers 16 residues. The CDR3 is CASSPQAGQSYNEQFF.

This rearrangement joins TRBV20-1 to TRBJ2-3; the D gene TCRdb calls, TRBD1, cannot be checked with no DNA. CDR3 length equals 11 residues. The V gene's germline CDR1 is DFQATT and CDR2 SNEGSKA (reference sequence). The CDR3 sequence is CSAIRGDTQYF.

The CDR3 sequence: CASSMDRARTDTQYF. The V and J genes are TRBV19 and TRBJ2-3; checking the TCRdb D call of TRBD2 is not possible without DNA. CDR3 length equals 15 residues. Germline-derived CDR1 and CDR2 are LNHDA and SQIVND (reference sequence).

The chain has TRBV20-1 and TRBJ2-7; TCRdb gives TRBD1 as the D gene, but with no DNA this cannot be confirmed. CDR3 size: 12 residues. CDR1 and CDR2 (germline): DFQATT, SNEGSKA (reference sequence). CDR3 sequence: CSAATGEDEQYF.